The next 13 T cell receptor beta chains were all read from a single sample in a study of PD-1 blockade in classical Hodgkin lymphoma. Every patient experienced relapse after autologous stem cell transplantation, and brentuximab vedotin exposure varied. The assay was immunoSEQ multiplex PCR, and TCRdb's table has in-frame clones only and misses some. The sample has under 100,000 clones, 65% to 85% seen once. The sample consisted of peripheral blood mononuclear cells (PBMCs), taken at baseline. These receptors were obtained from a human donor with classical Hodgkin lymphoma.

V and J are TRBV4-3 and TRBJ2-5; 10 bases are shared with TRBD2. The DNA end is more similar to TRBJ2-7, so the J call may be wrong. This CDR3 has 16 amino acids. Germline CDR1 reads LGHNA; CDR2 reads YSLEER. This CDR3 is CASSQDLLAGAHEQYF. The CDR3 DNA reads TGCGCCAGCAGCCAAGATCTTCTAGCGGGAGCTCACGAGCAGTACTTC.

V gene TRBV7-7 combines with J gene TRBJ2-1, with 9 bases aligning to TRBD1. From germline, CDR1 is SSHAT and CDR2 FNYEAQ (reference sequence). This CDR3 has 14 amino acids. The trim removed 5 bases at V and 10 bases at J, leaving 9 bases unmatched. The CDR3: CASSKETGGLEQFF. As DNA, the CDR3 is TGTGCCAGCAGCAAAGAGACAGGGGGGTTGGAGCAGTTCTTC.

This chain joins TRBV21-1 and TRBJ1-2. TRBV21-1 is a pseudogene segment. This CDR3 region has 14 residues. The CDR3 bases are TGTGCCAGCAGCAAAGAACGAGGGAACTATGGCTACACCTTC. It yields the protein CASSKERGNYGYTF.

The chain couples TRBV28 to TRBJ2-1; D gene ambiguous. The CDR3 is made up of 14 amino acids. Trimming pared 6 bases from V and 0 bases from J, leaving 9 bases between. Germline V gives CDR1 MDHEN, CDR2 SYDVKM. This chain's CDR3 is CASRRSSSYNEQFF. The CDR3 DNA sequence: TGTGCCAGCAGACGTTCAAGCTCCTACAATGAGCAGTTCTTC.

The V gene is TRBV6-1, the J gene TRBJ1-3; D ambiguous. The CDR3 contains 16 residues. Trimming shortened V by 1 base and J by 1 base, and 11 bases separated the two germline ends. Per the germline V gene, CDR1 is MNHNS and CDR2 is SASEGT. CDR3 in DNA: TGTGCCAGCAGTGAAGGGGTACTAGGGTCTGGAAACACCATATATTTT. Translated, it gives CASSEGVLGSGNTIYF.

The rearrangement joins TRBV5-1 to TRBJ1-2; TRBD1 aligns across 9 bases. Germline V lookup: CDR1 SGHRS, CDR2 YFSETQ. The CDR3 spans 15 residues. J was trimmed by 7 bases and V by 0 bases; bases with no gene match: 7. The DNA for the CDR3 is TGCGCCAGCAGCTTGGCCGGGACAGGGACCTCTGGCTACACCTTC. This codes for CASSLAGTGTSGYTF.

This chain connects TRBV28 to TRBJ2-1; 10 bases match TRBD2. V was pared by 10 bases and J by 2 bases, with 5 bases of the junction left unmatched. CDR3 size: 14 residues. The V gene's germline CDR1 is MDHEN and CDR2 SYDVKM. The CDR3 here is CATHTSGTYNEQFF. CDR3 DNA sequence: TGTGCCACCCATACTAGCGGGACCTACAATGAGCAGTTCTTC.

Turning to this clone: Other DNA variants within this sample encode the same CDR3. The chain is built from TRBV5-1 and TRBJ1-4, with 7 bases aligning to TRBD1. Germline values: CDR1 SGHRS, CDR2 YFSETQ. CDR3 size: 14 residues. V lost 0 bases to trimming and J lost 8 bases; unmatched junction nucleotides: 4. The CDR3 nucleotides are TGCGCCAGCAGCTTGGGACAGGGTGAGGAAAAACTGTTTTTT. Residues: CASSLGQGEEKLFF.

The chain uses TRBV21-1 and TRBJ2-7; the table assigns TRBD2, which was not confirmed against the DNA. TRBV21-1 is flagged as a pseudogene. This CDR3 is built from 12 residues. The DNA for the CDR3 is TGTGCCAGCACTAGGGGAGGGGCCGAGCAGTACTTC. Translated: CASTRGGAEQYF.

The chain employs TRBV29-1 and TRBJ2-2; TRBD2 agrees at 10 bases. Trimming cost V 4 bases and J 0 bases; bases outside gene matches: 5. Germline CDR1 and CDR2: SQVTM and ANQGSEA. The CDR3 runs to 16 residues. For the CDR3, the DNA is TGCAGCGTTGTGGCTAGCGGGAGAACGAACACCGGGGAGCTGTTTTTT. Translated: CSVVASGRTNTGELFF.

This chain links TRBV2 with TRBJ2-5; 8 bases match TRBD2. CDR3 length: 15 residues. Germline trimming cut 3 bases from V and 4 bases from J; bases unmatched to any gene: 7. The germline CDR1 and CDR2 sequences are SNHLY and FYNNEI. The DNA of the CDR3 is TGTGCCAGCAGTGACCGGACTAGCCGCAGAGAGACCCAGTACTTC. Protein sequence: CASSDRTSRRETQYF. Full variable domain (missing parts from reference TRBV2 and TRBJ2-5): EPEVTQTPSHQVTQMGQEVILRCVPISNHLYFYWYRQILGQKVEFLVSFYNNEISEKSEIFDDQFSVERPDGSNFTLKIRSTKLEDSAMYFCASSDRTSRRETQYFGPGTRLLVL.

This sequence joins TRBV7-2 and TRBJ1-2; the match to TRBD1 covers 8 bases. Trimming cost V 1 base and J 7 bases; bases outside gene matches: 11. The V gene's germline CDR1 is SGHTA and CDR2 FQGNSA. The CDR3 covers 16 residues. The CDR3 loop is CASSLVAAGGGFGYTF. CDR3 DNA: TGTGCCAGCAGCTTAGTTGCGGCAGGGGGCGGTTTTGGCTACACCTTC.

V gene TRBV19 combines with J gene TRBJ1-5; D is undetermined. The germline V gene has CDR1 LNHDA and CDR2 SQIVND (reference sequence). V was pared by 3 bases and J by 4 bases, with 7 bases between. This CDR3 region has 13 residues. This CDR3 reads CASSMVPNQPQHF. In DNA form, the CDR3 reads TGTGCCAGTAGTATGGTCCCAAATCAGCCCCAGCATTTT.